The next 25 T cell receptor beta chains were all read from a single sample in a study of PD-L1 blockade in urothelial cancer. Described time point: peripheral blood 6 weeks after treatment start. The data were produced by immunoSEQ multiplex PCR, yet TCRdb's version contains in-frame clones alone and is incomplete. This table has about 51,000 clones, approximately 90% appearing once. The sample in question was PBMCs, obtained around atezolizumab (anti-PD-L1) treatment. The receptors derive from a man in his sixties with urothelial cancer.

The V call is TRBV11-2, the J call TRBJ1-5; D perhaps matches TRBD1 (5 bases). The ends were cut back, 5 bases at V and 3 bases at J, with 14 bases in the middle. The length of the CDR3 is 15 residues. Germline V CDR1 and CDR2: SGHAT, FQNNGV. The CDR3 DNA sequence: TGTGCCAGCAGCCTCCAGGGAGGGGCCAATCAGCCCCAGCATTTT. Its translation is CASSLQGGANQPQHF.

The V gene is TRBV7-2, the J gene TRBJ2-6, with a tentative D call TRBD2 (5 bases). The CDR3 spans 16 residues. Germline V gene lookup returns CDR1 SGHTA and CDR2 FQGNSA. V was trimmed by 5 bases and J by 4 bases, leaving 15 bases between them. CDR3 residues: CASSPRGIGGANVLTF. The CDR3, as DNA: TGTGCCAGCAGCCCCCGAGGGATTGGAGGGGCCAACGTCCTGACTTTC.

V usage is TRBV10-3 and J usage is TRBJ1-1; D might be TRBD1 (6 bases). The CDR3 contains 16 residues. V shed 5 bases and J shed 1 base, with 17 bases lying between them. Germline CDR1 is ENHRY and CDR2 is SYGVKD. The CDR3 here is CAISLKVPGENTEAFF. CDR3 coding DNA: TGTGCCATCAGTCTAAAGGTCCCAGGGGAGAACACTGAAGCTTTCTTT.

The chain carries TRBV2 and TRBJ2-2, with 8 bases aligning to TRBD1. CDR1 SNHLY and CDR2 FYNNEI come from the germline V gene. CDR3 length: 16 residues. With V trimmed by 5 bases and J by 1 base, 6 bases remained unmatched. CDR3 bases: TGTGCCAGCAGTACCTTGGGACAGGTGAACACCGGGGAGCTGTTTTTT. Its translation: CASSTLGQVNTGELFF.

The V gene is TRBV25-1, the J gene TRBJ1-1; TRBD1 aligns across 8 bases. CDR1 is MGHDK and CDR2 is SYGVNS in the germline V gene. The V segment lost 3 bases and the J segment 0 bases; nucleotides outside the gene matches: 6. The CDR3 totals 16 residues. In nucleotides, the CDR3 is TGTGCCAGCAGTGACTTGGACAGGGTCATGAACACTGAAGCTTTCTTT. Its translation: CASSDLDRVMNTEAFF.

The chain carries TRBV15 and TRBJ2-1, with 10 nucleotides matching TRBD2. V was pared by 1 base and J by 9 bases, with 9 bases of the junction left unmatched. The CDR3 spans 16 residues. Germline loops: CDR1 LNHNV, CDR2 YYDKDF (reference sequence). CDR3: CATSRASLAGVGEQFF. CDR3 bases: TGTGCCACCAGCAGAGCCAGTCTAGCGGGAGTGGGTGAGCAGTTCTTC.

The chain combines TRBV19 with TRBJ1-1; possible D gene TRBD1, 6 bases. Germline V lookup: CDR1 LNHDA, CDR2 SQIVND (reference sequence). Trimming took 4 bases from V and 10 from J, leaving 10 bases between them. The CDR3 is made up of 11 amino acids. Here the CDR3 DNA reads TGTGCCAGTAGTACCGCCAGGGGAGCTTTCTTT. The encoded protein is CASSTARGAFF.

V and J are TRBV5-4 and TRBJ2-5; 8 nucleotides line up with TRBD2. V was pared by 0 bases and J by 5 bases, with 6 bases of the junction left unmatched. This CDR3 has 15 amino acids. CDR1 and CDR2 (germline): SGHNT, YYREEE (reference sequence). The CDR3 nucleotides are TGTGCCAGCAGCTTGGCGGGAGGGCCGCGGGAGACCCAGTACTTC. Its protein is CASSLAGGPRETQYF.

This chain uses TRBV7-9 with TRBJ2-2, with TRBD2 identical over 7 bases. Germline CDR1 reads SEHNR; CDR2 reads FQNEAQ (reference sequence). V shed 5 bases and J 1 base; nucleotides not matched to a gene: 4. This CDR3 has 15 residues. CDR3 DNA: TGTGCCAGCAGCCCCGGGGGGTGGAACACCGGGGAGCTGTTTTTT. Its translation is CASSPGGWNTGELFF.

The chain links TRBV19 to TRBJ1-1; 10 bases match TRBD1. Germline V gene lookup returns CDR1 LNHDA and CDR2 SQIVND (reference sequence). The ends lost 11 bases at V and 5 bases at J; junction bases unmatched: 8. The CDR3 runs to 13 residues. The CDR3 coding sequence is TGTGCCGTAAAAGACAGGGGGCTGACTGAAGCTTTCTTT. As protein: CAVKDRGLTEAFF.

The chain is built from TRBV29-1 and TRBJ1-2; D remains ambiguous. Germline CDR1 reads SQVTM; CDR2 reads ANQGSEA. This CDR3 has 12 amino acids. V dropped 2 bases and J dropped 2 bases, with 6 bases sitting between them. The DNA for the CDR3 is TGCAGCGTTGAAACGGGGAACTATGGCTACACCTTC. Translating it yields CSVETGNYGYTF.

This chain joins TRBV7-3 and TRBJ2-5, with D perhaps TRBD2 (5 bases). The CDR3 totals 14 residues. The germline CDR1 and CDR2 sequences are SGHTA and FQGTGA. Trimming removed 2 bases from V and 4 bases from J, with 11 bases in between. The CDR3 DNA sequence: TGTGCCAGCAGCTTACGGGGAGAGGGAGAGACCCAGTACTTC. The encoded protein is CASSLRGEGETQYF.

This CDR3 is CASSLGDRPSYEQYF. The DNA of the CDR3 is TGTGCCAGCAGCTTAGGGGACAGACCCTCCTACGAGCAGTACTTC. The rearrangement links TRBV7-8 to TRBJ2-7, with 7 bases matching TRBD1. Germline loops: CDR1 SGHVS, CDR2 FQNEAQ. V shed 1 base, J shed 0 bases, and the junction held 3 bases outside the gene matches. The CDR3 has 15 amino acids.

The V and J genes are TRBV6-1 and TRBJ1-1; maybe TRBD1 (6 bases). The CDR3 is 14 amino acids. V was pared by 4 bases and J by 1 base, with 10 bases between. The germline CDR1 and CDR2 sequences are MNHNS and SASEGT. The chain's CDR3 is CASSARTENTEAFF. CDR3 nucleotide sequence: TGTGCCAGCAGTGCCCGGACAGAGAACACTGAAGCTTTCTTT.

The chain has TRBV4-1 and TRBJ2-3; TRBD2 aligns across 7 bases. Germline CDR1 is MGHRA and CDR2 is YSYEKL. The CDR3 covers 15 residues. Losses at the gene ends were 1 base for V and 1 base for J; bases not matched to a gene: 2. In DNA form, the CDR3 reads TGCGCCAGCAGCCAAGGTCGGGGGGGCACAGATACGCAGTATTTT. As protein: CASSQGRGGTDTQYF.

J is TRBJ2-5 and V is TRBV6-1; 7 positions match TRBD1. Per the germline V gene, CDR1 is MNHNS and CDR2 is SASEGT. The CDR3 totals 14 residues. V was pared by 5 bases and J by 5 bases, with 8 bases of the junction left unmatched. The CDR3 nucleotides are TGTGCCAGCAGTCTGCCGACAGGGAGCGAGACCCAGTACTTC. Its translation: CASSLPTGSETQYF.

V usage is TRBV11-2 and J usage is TRBJ2-1; possible D gene TRBD1, 6 bases. Trimming cost V 6 bases and J 0 bases, with 15 bases left between them. Germline V gene data show CDR1 as SGHAT and CDR2 as FQNNGV. The CDR3 loop spans 16 amino acids. The CDR3 is CASRQTGYVSYNEQFF. In DNA form, the CDR3 reads TGTGCCAGCAGACAAACAGGGTACGTCTCCTACAATGAGCAGTTCTTC.

This clone occurred a few times. V is TRBV6-6 and J is TRBJ1-2; TRBD1 matches 10 bases. Germline V lookup: CDR1 MNHNY, CDR2 SVGAGI (reference sequence). The CDR3 runs 15 residues. V gave up 5 bases and J gave up 4 bases; unmatched junction bases: 7. CDR3 bases: TGTGCCAGCAGTATCGGGACAGGGGCGGGCTATGGCTACACCTTC. Residues: CASSIGTGAGYGYTF.

This clone was counted between two and nine times. This rearrangement joins TRBV7-8 to TRBJ2-2; D is unresolved. Deletions cut 5 bases from V and 6 bases from J, with 7 bases between. CDR1 is SGHVS and CDR2 is FQNEAQ in the germline V gene. The CDR3 runs to 12 residues. The CDR3, as DNA: TGTGCCAGCAGCCCCCTTGCCGGGGAGCTGTTTTTT. Amino acids: CASSPLAGELFF.

The chain combines TRBV11-2 with TRBJ2-7; D remains unclear. The CDR3 contains 11 residues. The germline gives CDR1 SGHAT, CDR2 FQNNGV. Trimming stripped 3 bases from V and 2 bases from J, with 2 bases between. As DNA, the CDR3 is TGTGCCAGCAGCTTCGCCTACGAGCAGTACTTC. Translated, it gives CASSFAYEQYF. The entire variable domain, with the rest obtained from reference TRBV11-2 and TRBJ2-7, is as follows: EAGVAQSPRYKIIEKRQSVAFWCNPISGHATLYWYQQILGQGPKLLIQFQNNGVVDDSQLPKDRFSAERLKGVDSTLKIQPAKLEDSAVYLCASSFAYEQYFGPGTRLTVT.

The gene calls are TRBV2 and TRBJ2-1, with 9 bases that match TRBD2. CDR3 length: 15 residues. V shed 6 bases, J shed 12 bases, and the junction held 15 bases outside the gene matches. Looked up from germline, CDR1 is SNHLY and CDR2 is FYNNEI. CDR3 sequence reads: CASRQTETSGSGQFF. The CDR3 region has the DNA TGTGCCAGCAGACAAACCGAGACTAGCGGTTCGGGGCAGTTCTTC.

This clone was detected once. The chain uses TRBV9 and TRBJ2-3, with 8 bases that match TRBD1. The J segment lost 3 bases and the V segment lost 2 bases, leaving 5 bases of the junction unmatched. Germline V gene sequence: CDR1 SGDLS, CDR2 YYNGEE. The CDR3 covers 15 residues. CDR3 sequence: CASSVSGGITDTQYF. The CDR3 DNA reads TGTGCCAGCAGCGTGTCAGGGGGCATTACAGATACGCAGTATTTT.

This clone was detected a few times. CDR3 sequence: CASSFRRDYNEQFF. The CDR3 region has the DNA TGTGCCAGCAGCTTTCGCAGGGACTACAATGAGCAGTTCTTC. J is TRBJ2-1 and V is TRBV5-8; TRBD1 might be the D (5 bases). This CDR3 region has 14 residues. V lost 2 bases and J lost 3, with 9 bases in between. CDR1 and CDR2 from the germline V gene are SGHTS and YDEGEE.

The chain combines TRBV29-1 with TRBJ1-1; D is undetermined. CDR1 is SQVTM, CDR2 ANQGSEA, per germline. This CDR3 comprises 12 residues. V lost 6 bases to trimming and J lost 2 bases, with 10 bases between them. CDR3 coding DNA: TGCAGCGTGCGGGCAGCCAACACTGAAGCTTTCTTT. It yields the protein CSVRAANTEAFF.

V and J are TRBV19 and TRBJ1-2; tentatively, D is TRBD1 (5 bases). Germline values: CDR1 LNHDA, CDR2 SQIVND (reference sequence). The CDR3 loop spans 13 amino acids. V was clipped by 6 bases and J by 2 bases, with 10 bases between them. The CDR3 DNA sequence: TGTGCCAGTAGAAATCAGGGAAACTATGGCTACACCTTC. It translates to CASRNQGNYGYTF.